A single sample is the source of the 22 T cell receptor beta chains below, sequenced in a study of spatial heterogeneity in lung cancer. A single record per CDR3 protein comes from TCRdb applying MiXCR to the 5' RACE reads. The sample includes fewer than 150,000 distinct CDR3 sequences, approximately 10% of them seen just once. This sample's time point: blood at routine non-recurrence follow-up after resection. The starting material was PBMCs, obtained at follow-up. These receptors were taken from a female donor with early-stage non-small cell lung cancer.

This clonotype has a handful of counts. The chain is built from TRBV20-1 and TRBJ2-7, with 8 bases aligning to TRBD2. The CDR3 runs to 13 residues. Losses at the gene ends were 7 bases for V and 2 bases for J; bases not matched to a gene: 7. Per the germline V gene, CDR1 is DFQATT and CDR2 is SNEGSKA (reference sequence). For the CDR3, the DNA is TGCAGTGTCGAGCGGGAGCCAACCTACGAGCAGTACTTC. Encoded protein: CSVEREPTYEQYF.

This clonotype showed up just a few times. The CDR3 bases are TGTGCCAGCAGCCCAGGGACAGGGGGCCCCTCCAGCTCCTACGAGCAGTACTTC. It is translated as CASSPGTGGPSSSYEQYF. V usage is TRBV7-9 and J usage is TRBJ2-7; 12 bases are shared with TRBD1. Germline values: CDR1 SEHNR, CDR2 FQNEAQ (reference sequence). The CDR3 runs to 18 residues. The ends lost 5 bases at V and 0 bases at J; junction bases unmatched: 11.

The V and J genes are TRBV28 and TRBJ1-5, with unresolved D. V was pared by 4 bases and J by 0 bases, with 4 bases between. This CDR3 is built from 13 residues. Germline V lookup: CDR1 MDHEN, CDR2 SYDVKM. CDR3 in DNA: TGTGCCAGCAGTTGGGTTAGCAATCAGCCCCAGCATTTT. Its translation is CASSWVSNQPQHF.

This clonotype showed up just a few times. The chain employs TRBV5-1 and TRBJ2-5, with D possibly being TRBD2 (5 bases). The germline CDR1 and CDR2 sequences are SGHRS and YFSETQ. V dropped 4 bases and J dropped 1 base, with 11 bases sitting between them. The CDR3 is 14 residues long. CDR3 in DNA: TGCGCCAGCAGCCGATCTAGCTTCCAAGAGACCCAGTACTTC. It specifies CASSRSSFQETQYF.

The chain recombines TRBV2 with TRBJ2-2, with D unclear. The germline CDR1 and CDR2 sequences are SNHLY and FYNNEI. V lost 3 bases, J lost 4 bases, and 9 bases lay in between. The CDR3 runs to 14 residues. CDR3 nucleotides: TGTGCCAGCAGTGAGGCCCTAGGCACCGGGGAGCTGTTTTTT. Its translation is CASSEALGTGELFF.

Only a few counts were recorded for this clonotype. The rearrangement uses TRBV10-3 and TRBJ2-1; a possible D gene is TRBD2 (5 bases). With 6 bases removed from V and 6 bases from J, the gap between germline ends came to 9 bases. Germline-derived CDR1 and CDR2 are ENHRY and SYGVKD. This CDR3 comprises 12 residues. CDR3 residues: CAIRLAGNEQFF. The CDR3 bases are TGTGCCATCAGGCTTGCGGGCAATGAGCAGTTCTTC.

In this sample, this clonotype turned up many times. The CDR3 sequence is CASSATSSSTDTQYF. The CDR3 DNA reads as TGTGCCAGCAGTGCGACCAGTTCTAGCACAGATACGCAGTATTTT. V and J are TRBV6-2 or TRBV6-3 and TRBJ2-3; D is ambiguous. Germline V gene lookup returns CDR1 MNHEY and CDR2 SVGEGT. Trimming removed 5 bases at V and 0 bases at J, with 12 bases between. This CDR3 region has 15 residues.

This clonotype was detected only a few times. This rearrangement joins TRBV7-9 to TRBJ1-1; no clear D. V was cut by 1 base and J by 5 bases, with 8 bases left in between. Germline V gives CDR1 SEHNR, CDR2 FQNEAQ (reference sequence). The CDR3 length is 13 residues. CDR3 nucleotide sequence: TGTGCCAGCAGCTTAGATTCTCCTACTGAAGCTTTCTTT. Amino acids: CASSLDSPTEAFF.

The CDR3 spells CASSLQEFGEQYF. The CDR3 DNA reads TGTGCCAGCAGCTTGCAGGAATTCGGCGAGCAGTACTTC. The chain is built from TRBV7-8 and TRBJ2-7; D gene uncertain. The germline V gene has CDR1 SGHVS and CDR2 FQNEAQ. Trimming cost V 3 bases and J 6 bases, with 12 bases left between them. The length of the CDR3 is 13 residues.

This clonotype came up once. V is TRBV5-1 and J is TRBJ2-3; possibly TRBD1 for D (5 bases). Germline V gives CDR1 SGHRS, CDR2 YFSETQ. The CDR3 has 14 residues. Trimming pared 2 bases from V and 5 bases from J, leaving 12 bases between. CDR3 residues: CASSLPGLGDTQYF. DNA for the CDR3: TGCGCCAGCAGCTTACCAGGGTTGGGAGATACGCAGTATTTT. The full variable domain, its missing parts supplied by reference TRBV5-1 and TRBJ2-3, is KAGVTQTPRYLIKTRGQQVTLSCSPISGHRSVSWYQQTPGQGLQFLFEYFSETQRNKGNFPGRFSGRQFSNSRSEMNVSTLELGDSALYLCASSLPGLGDTQYFGPGTRLTVL.

The sample holds a few counts of this clonotype. The chain is built from TRBV7-2 and TRBJ1-1; D might be TRBD1 (5 bases). Germline assignment: CDR1 SGHTA and CDR2 FQGNSA. Trimming left V 5 bases short and J 1 base short, with 14 bases between. There are 15 residues in the CDR3. CDR3 nucleotides: TGTGCCAGCAGCCCTAGGTCAGGGAGGAACACTGAAGCTTTCTTT. Translating it yields CASSPRSGRNTEAFF. Complete variable domain (other parts from reference TRBV7-2 and TRBJ1-1): GAGVSQSPSNKVTEKGKDVELRCDPISGHTALYWYRQSLGQGLEFLIYFQGNSAPDKSGLPSDRFSAERTGGSVSTLTIQRTQQEDSAVYLCASSPRSGRNTEAFFGQGTRLTVV.

The V gene is TRBV20-1, the J gene TRBJ1-2, with a possible D match to TRBD1 (6 bases). The CDR3 covers 13 residues. V was trimmed by 6 bases and J by 1 base, leaving 12 bases between them. Germline CDR1 DFQATT, CDR2 SNEGSKA (reference sequence). DNA for the CDR3: TGCAGTGCCAGGGACAACTTTAACTATGGCTACACCTTC. Translated, it gives CSARDNFNYGYTF.

V usage is TRBV7-2 and J usage is TRBJ2-2, with TRBD1 identical over 7 bases. V shed 3 bases, J shed 7 bases, and the junction held 11 bases outside the gene matches. The germline V gene encodes CDR1 SGHTA and CDR2 FQGNSA. CDR3 size: 16 residues. CDR3 protein: CASSFSRTGVHGELFF. In DNA, the CDR3 is TGTGCCAGCAGCTTCTCGCGGACAGGAGTTCACGGGGAGCTGTTTTTT.

This clonotype came up many times. The V and J genes are TRBV28 and TRBJ2-1; 12 nucleotides align to TRBD2. The CDR3 runs 17 residues. CDR1 is MDHEN and CDR2 is SYDVKM in the germline V gene. The J segment lost 4 bases and the V segment lost 1 base, leaving 5 bases of the junction unmatched. CDR3: CASSLYLTSGRYNEQFF. The DNA of the CDR3 is TGTGCCAGCAGTTTATACCTGACTAGCGGGAGATACAATGAGCAGTTCTTC. The whole variable domain, filled in from reference TRBV28 and TRBJ2-1, reads DVKVTQSSRYLVKRTGEKVFLECVQDMDHENMFWYRQDPGLGLRLIYFSYDVKMKEKGDIPEGYSVSREKKERFSLILESASTNQTSMYLCASSLYLTSGRYNEQFFGPGTRLTVL.

V usage is TRBV27 and J usage is TRBJ1-4; no reliable D call. This CDR3 is 16 amino acids long. Germline CDR1 is MNHEY and CDR2 is SMNVEV (reference sequence). Trimming left V 5 bases short and J 8 bases short, with 21 bases between. CDR3 bases: TGTGCCAGCAGTCCCACGCCCTACGTTTTGGCGGAAAAACTGTTTTTT. Translated: CASSPTPYVLAEKLFF.

The chain employs TRBV9 and TRBJ2-7; 13 bases line up with TRBD2. CDR3 size: 15 residues. Germline V gene lookup returns CDR1 SGDLS and CDR2 YYNGEE. J was trimmed by 2 bases and V by 4 bases; bases with no gene match: 3. The CDR3 sequence is CASSPGLAGPYEQYF. The DNA of the CDR3 is TGTGCCAGCAGCCCGGGACTAGCGGGACCCTACGAGCAGTACTTC.

V is TRBV7-9 and J is TRBJ2-2, with 7 bases lining up with TRBD1. From germline, CDR1 is SEHNR and CDR2 FQNEAQ (reference sequence). CDR3 length equals 13 residues. Here the CDR3 DNA reads TGTGTCATAGGACAGGAAAACACCGGGGAGCTGTTTTTT. Amino acid sequence: CVIGQENTGELFF. Using reference TRBV7-9 and TRBJ2-2 for the parts outside the CDR3, the full variable domain is DTGVSQNPRHKITKRGQNVTFRCDPISEHNRLYWYRQTLGQGPEFLTYFQNEAQLEKSRLLSDRFSAERPKGSFSTLEIQRTEQGDSAMYLCVIGQENTGELFFGEGSRLTVL.

This chain uses TRBV9 with TRBJ2-7; a possible D gene is TRBD2 (6 bases). CDR1 is SGDLS and CDR2 is YYNGEE in the germline V gene. The CDR3 consists of 14 residues. The ends were cut back, 0 bases at V and 4 bases at J, with 11 bases in the middle. CDR3: CASSVVFGGYEQYF. As DNA, the CDR3 is TGTGCCAGCAGCGTAGTTTTTGGGGGGTACGAGCAGTACTTC.

The chain joins TRBV20-1 to TRBJ2-3, with D possibly being TRBD2 (5 bases). The CDR3 loop spans 14 amino acids. Germline CDR1 is DFQATT and CDR2 is SNEGSKA (reference sequence). The germline V and J ends were trimmed by 3 bases and 5 bases, with 15 bases remaining between them. CDR3 nucleotide sequence: TGCAGTGCTAGTCCGGTGGGAGTTTTAGATACGCAGTATTTT. Its protein is CSASPVGVLDTQYF.

This rearrangement joins TRBV28 to TRBJ1-4, with D unresolved. CDR1 MDHEN and CDR2 SYDVKM come from the germline V gene. Trimming shortened V by 5 bases and J by 4 bases, and 17 bases separated the two germline ends. The CDR3 contains 16 residues. The CDR3 sequence: CASSPGDVSHNEKLFF. The CDR3 nucleotides are TGTGCCAGCAGTCCCGGCGATGTAAGCCATAATGAAAAACTGTTTTTT.

This clonotype was observed a few times. The chain combines TRBV7-2 with TRBJ1-5, with D maybe TRBD1 (6 bases). CDR3 length equals 15 residues. The V end was cut by 6 bases, the J end by 0 bases, with 12 bases between. Per germline, CDR1 SGHTA and CDR2 FQGNSA. The chain's CDR3 is CASRQGGNSNQPQHF. The CDR3 DNA is TGTGCCAGCAGACAGGGCGGTAATAGCAATCAGCCCCAGCATTTT.

V gene TRBV7-2 combines with J gene TRBJ1-5; tentative D call: TRBD1 (6 bases). V shed 4 bases and J shed 2 bases, with 15 bases lying between them. The CDR3 is made up of 16 amino acids. Germline CDR1 is SGHTA and CDR2 is FQGNSA. CDR3 protein: CASSSATGLGNQPQHF. CDR3 bases: TGTGCCAGCAGCTCCGCTACAGGGTTGGGCAATCAGCCCCAGCATTTT.